This TCR beta chain was retrieved from a study of blood T cell repertoires in COVID-19. Unmatched junction bases numbered 5, after V lost 2 bases and J lost 7 bases. Germline-derived CDR1 and CDR2 are MNHEY and SMNVEV (reference sequence). The CDR3 loop spans 15 amino acids. Methods used by the authors: Quantification of nucleated cells was approximated via reference gene primer amplification. Clones were sequenced by immunoSEQ multiplex PCR, and TCRdb holds only the in-frame ones, with some missing. From that table come the V and J calls and clone size; the DNA was used to work out D and trimming. Of tens of thousands of clones in the sample, over 75% are singletons; the top ten hold more than 10%.

This rearrangement joins TRBV27 to TRBJ2-1; the match to TRBD1 covers 10 bases. This TCR came from a man in his 70s with active or convalescent COVID-19. Sequenced material: peripheral blood. The CDR3 loop reads CASSLRGQGWNEQFF. The CDR3 DNA is TGTGCCAGCAGTTTAAGGGGACAGGGGTGGAATGAGCAGTTCTTC.